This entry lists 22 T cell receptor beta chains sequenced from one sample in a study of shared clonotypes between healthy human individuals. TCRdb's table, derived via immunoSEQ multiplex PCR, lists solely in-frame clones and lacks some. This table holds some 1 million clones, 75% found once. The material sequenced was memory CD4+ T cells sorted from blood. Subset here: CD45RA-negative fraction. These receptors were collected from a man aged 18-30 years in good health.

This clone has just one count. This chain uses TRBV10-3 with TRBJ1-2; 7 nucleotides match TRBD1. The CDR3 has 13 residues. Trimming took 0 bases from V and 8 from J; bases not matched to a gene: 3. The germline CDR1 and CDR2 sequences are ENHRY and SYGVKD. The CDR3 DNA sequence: TGTGCCATCAGTGAGTCCCTGACAGGGGGCTACACCTTC. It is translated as CAISESLTGGYTF.

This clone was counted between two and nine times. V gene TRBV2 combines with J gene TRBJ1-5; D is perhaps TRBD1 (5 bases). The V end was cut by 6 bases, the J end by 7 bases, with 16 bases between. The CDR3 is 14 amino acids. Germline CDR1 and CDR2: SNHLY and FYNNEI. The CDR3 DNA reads TGTGCCAGCAGCTCGACGGGGACGGGACAGCCCCAGCATTTT. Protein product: CASSSTGTGQPQHF.

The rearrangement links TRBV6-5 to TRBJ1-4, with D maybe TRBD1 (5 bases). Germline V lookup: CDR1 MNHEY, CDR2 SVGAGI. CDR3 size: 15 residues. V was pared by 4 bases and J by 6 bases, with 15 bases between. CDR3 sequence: CASSSRGVGDEKLFF. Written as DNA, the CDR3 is TGTGCCAGCAGTTCGAGGGGAGTGGGGGATGAAAAACTGTTTTTT.

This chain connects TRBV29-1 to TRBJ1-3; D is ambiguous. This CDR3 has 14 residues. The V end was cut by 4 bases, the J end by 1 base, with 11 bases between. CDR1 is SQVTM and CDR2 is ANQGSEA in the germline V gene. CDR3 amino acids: CSVVSDSSGNTIYF. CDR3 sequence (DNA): TGCAGCGTTGTATCGGACTCATCTGGAAACACCATATATTTT.

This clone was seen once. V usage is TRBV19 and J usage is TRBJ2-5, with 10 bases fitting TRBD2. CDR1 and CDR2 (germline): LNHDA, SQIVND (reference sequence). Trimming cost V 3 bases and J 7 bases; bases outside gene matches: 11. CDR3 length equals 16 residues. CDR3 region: CASSIVSGRGLGTQYF. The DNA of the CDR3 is TGTGCCAGTAGTATTGTAAGCGGGAGGGGCTTGGGGACCCAGTACTTC.

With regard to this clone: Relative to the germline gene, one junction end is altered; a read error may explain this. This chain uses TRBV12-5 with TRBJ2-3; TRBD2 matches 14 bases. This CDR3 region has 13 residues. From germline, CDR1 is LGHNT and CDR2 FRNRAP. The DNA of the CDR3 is TGTGCTAGTGCCTTGGGGACTAGCGGGAGTTGTCATTTT. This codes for CASALGTSGSCHF.

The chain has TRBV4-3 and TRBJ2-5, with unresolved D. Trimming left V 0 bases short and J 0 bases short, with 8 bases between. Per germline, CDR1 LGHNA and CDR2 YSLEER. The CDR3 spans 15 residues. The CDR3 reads CASSQDYSDQETQYF. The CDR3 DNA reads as TGCGCCAGCAGCCAAGATTACAGCGACCAAGAGACCCAGTACTTC.

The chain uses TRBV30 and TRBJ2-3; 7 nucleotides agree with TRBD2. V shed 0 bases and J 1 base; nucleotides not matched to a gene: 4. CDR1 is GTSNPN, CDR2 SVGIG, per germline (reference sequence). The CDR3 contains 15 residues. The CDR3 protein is CAWSVPAGRTDTQYF. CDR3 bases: TGTGCCTGGAGTGTACCAGCGGGGCGCACAGATACGCAGTATTTT. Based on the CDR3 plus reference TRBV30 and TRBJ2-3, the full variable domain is SQTIHQWPATLVQPVGSPLSLECTVEGTSNPNLYWYRQAAGRGLQLLFYSVGIGQISSEVPQNLSASRPQDRQFILSSKKLLLSDSGFYLCAWSVPAGRTDTQYFGPGTRLTVL.

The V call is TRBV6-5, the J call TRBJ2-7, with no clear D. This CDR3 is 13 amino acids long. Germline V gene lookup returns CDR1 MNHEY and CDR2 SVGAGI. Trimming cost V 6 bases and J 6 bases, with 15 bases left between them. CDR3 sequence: CASRPGGLPEQYF. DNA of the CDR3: TGTGCCAGCAGACCCGGTGGCTTGCCCGAGCAGTACTTC.

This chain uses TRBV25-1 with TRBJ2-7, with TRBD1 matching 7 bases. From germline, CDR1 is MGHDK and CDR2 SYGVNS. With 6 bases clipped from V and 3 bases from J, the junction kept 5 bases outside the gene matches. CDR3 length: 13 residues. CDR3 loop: CASRSGQSYEQYF. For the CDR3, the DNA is TGTGCCAGCAGGTCGGGACAGAGCTACGAGCAGTACTTC.

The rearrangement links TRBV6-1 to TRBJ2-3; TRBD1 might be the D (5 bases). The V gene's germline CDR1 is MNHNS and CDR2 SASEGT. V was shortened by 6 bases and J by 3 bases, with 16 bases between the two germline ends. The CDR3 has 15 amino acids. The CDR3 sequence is CASSWGRSRTDTQYF. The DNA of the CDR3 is TGTGCCAGCAGCTGGGGCCGAAGTAGGACAGATACGCAGTATTTT.

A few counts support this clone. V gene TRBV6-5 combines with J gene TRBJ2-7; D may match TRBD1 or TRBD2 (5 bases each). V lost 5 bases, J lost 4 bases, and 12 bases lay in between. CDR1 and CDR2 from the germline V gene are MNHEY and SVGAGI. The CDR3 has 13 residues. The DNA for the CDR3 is TGTGCCAGCAGTACGGGACGTGGTTACGAGCAGTACTTC. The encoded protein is CASSTGRGYEQYF.

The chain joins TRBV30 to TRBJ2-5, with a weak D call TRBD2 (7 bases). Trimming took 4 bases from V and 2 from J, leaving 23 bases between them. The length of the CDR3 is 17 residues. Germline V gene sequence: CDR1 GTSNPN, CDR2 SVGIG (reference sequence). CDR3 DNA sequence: TGTGCCTGGACCGAATGGGGGAGGGGGGACCGTCAAGAGACCCAGTACTTC. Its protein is CAWTEWGRGDRQETQYF.

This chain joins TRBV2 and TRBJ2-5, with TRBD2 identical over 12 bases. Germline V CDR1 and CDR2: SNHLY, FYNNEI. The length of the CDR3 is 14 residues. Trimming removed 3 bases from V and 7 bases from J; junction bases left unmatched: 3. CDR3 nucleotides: TGTGCCAGCAGTGACCTGACTAGCGGGGGGACCCAGTACTTC. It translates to CASSDLTSGGTQYF.

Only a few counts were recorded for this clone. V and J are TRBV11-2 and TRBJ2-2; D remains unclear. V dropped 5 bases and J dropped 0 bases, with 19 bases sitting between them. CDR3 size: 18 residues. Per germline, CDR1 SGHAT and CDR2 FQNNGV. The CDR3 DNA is TGTGCCAGCAGCCCATATCCCCCCAACTACGCGAACACCGGGGAGCTGTTTTTT. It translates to CASSPYPPNYANTGELFF.

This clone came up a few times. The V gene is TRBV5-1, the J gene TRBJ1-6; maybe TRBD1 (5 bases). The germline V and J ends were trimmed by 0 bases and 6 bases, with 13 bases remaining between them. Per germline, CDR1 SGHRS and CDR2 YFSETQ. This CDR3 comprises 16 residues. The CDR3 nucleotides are TGCGCCAGCAGCTTGGACCGACAGTCTGGTAATTCACCCCTCCACTTT. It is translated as CASSLDRQSGNSPLHF. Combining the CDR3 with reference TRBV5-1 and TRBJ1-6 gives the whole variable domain KAGVTQTPRYLIKTRGQQVTLSCSPISGHRSVSWYQQTPGQGLQFLFEYFSETQRNKGNFPGRFSGRQFSNSRSEMNVSTLELGDSALYLCASSLDRQSGNSPLHFGNGTRLTVT.

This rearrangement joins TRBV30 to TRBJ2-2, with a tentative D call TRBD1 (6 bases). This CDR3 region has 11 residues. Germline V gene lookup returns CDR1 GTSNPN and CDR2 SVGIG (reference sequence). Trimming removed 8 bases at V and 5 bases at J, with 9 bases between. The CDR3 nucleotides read TGTGCCGCCGGACAGACCGGGGAGCTGTTTTTT. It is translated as CAAGQTGELFF.

CDR3 bases: TGCGCCAGCAGCTTGGTCGCGACAAATGCCGGGGAGCTGTTTTTT. This gives the protein CASSLVATNAGELFF. The V and J genes are TRBV5-1 and TRBJ2-2; D call uncertain. The germline V and J ends were trimmed by 0 bases and 6 bases, with 12 bases remaining between them. Per the germline V gene, CDR1 is SGHRS and CDR2 is YFSETQ. The CDR3 runs to 15 residues.

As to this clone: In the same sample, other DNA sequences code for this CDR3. CDR3 bases: TGTGCCAGCAGCTTAGGGAGAAACTATGGCTACACCTTC. Translating gives CASSLGRNYGYTF. The chain uses TRBV28 and TRBJ1-2; no firm D call. Germline V gene data show CDR1 as MDHEN and CDR2 as SYDVKM. The CDR3 runs 13 residues. Between the trimmed V and J ends, which lost 6 bases and 2 bases, there was a span of 10 bases.

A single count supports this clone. The DNA of the CDR3 is TGTGCCAGCAGTAACCCCGGGACAGGTCACGAGCAGTACTTC. It specifies CASSNPGTGHEQYF. The gene calls are TRBV25-1 and TRBJ2-7; 8 positions match TRBD1. Germline-derived CDR1 and CDR2 are MGHDK and SYGVNS. The trim removed 5 bases at V and 5 bases at J, leaving 8 bases unmatched. The CDR3 has 14 residues.

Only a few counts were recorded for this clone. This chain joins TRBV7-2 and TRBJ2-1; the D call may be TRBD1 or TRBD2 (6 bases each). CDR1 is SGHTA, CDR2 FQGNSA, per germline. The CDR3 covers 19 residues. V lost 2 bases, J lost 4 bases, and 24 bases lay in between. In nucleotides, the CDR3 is TGTGCCAGCAGCTTAATACCGCGGAGCGGTACGGGGGCGTACAATGAGCAGTTCTTC. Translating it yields CASSLIPRSGTGAYNEQFF.

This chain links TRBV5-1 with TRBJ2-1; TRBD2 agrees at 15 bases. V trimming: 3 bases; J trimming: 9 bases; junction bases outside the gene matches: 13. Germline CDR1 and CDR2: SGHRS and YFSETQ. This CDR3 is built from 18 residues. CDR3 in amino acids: CASSSGLAGGTIQFEQFF. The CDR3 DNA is TGCGCCAGCAGCTCGGGACTAGCGGGAGGAACAATACAATTTGAGCAGTTCTTC.